One sample yielded the 14 T cell receptor beta chains listed below, sequenced in a study of T cells in narcolepsy. This table comes from immunoSEQ multiplex PCR, and its TCRdb copy is limited to in-frame clones, with some not included. Of some 32,000 clones in the sample, around three quarters were seen once. Material: memory (CD45RA-) CD4+ T cells from blood. These receptors were collected from a human donor in good health.

This clone was counted between two and nine times. This chain joins TRBV19 and TRBJ2-5, with D uncertain. Trimming took off 5 bases at V and 3 bases at J, with 16 bases between the two ends. Germline V CDR1 and CDR2: LNHDA, SQIVND (reference sequence). The length of the CDR3 is 15 residues. The CDR3: CASSSADGQKETQYF. The CDR3 bases are TGTGCCAGTAGTTCGGCAGATGGTCAAAAAGAGACCCAGTACTTC.

The chain uses TRBV4-2 and TRBJ2-2, with 10 bases matching TRBD2. CDR1 LGHNA and CDR2 YNFKEQ come from the germline V gene. Losses at the gene ends were 0 bases for V and 6 bases for J; bases not matched to a gene: 10. The CDR3 has 18 amino acids. DNA for the CDR3: TGTGCCAGCAGCCAAGACATAGCGGGAGGTCCTTTGGCCGGGGAGCTGTTTTTT. It translates to CASSQDIAGGPLAGELFF.

This chain links TRBV6-5 with TRBJ2-4, with TRBD1 as a possible D gene (5 bases). Trimming cost V 6 bases and J 4 bases, with 10 bases left between them. The CDR3 length is 13 residues. CDR1 MNHEY and CDR2 SVGAGI come from the germline V gene. CDR3: CASRLTVKNIQYF. CDR3 nucleotides: TGTGCCAGCAGATTGACAGTAAAAAACATTCAGTACTTC.

The chain employs TRBV13 and TRBJ2-3; 12 nucleotides agree with TRBD2. Germline-derived CDR1 and CDR2 are PRHDT and FYEKMQ (reference sequence). The junction had 10 bases not matched to a gene; V was cut back by 5 bases and J by 4 bases. The CDR3 covers 17 residues. CDR3 bases: TGTGCCAGCAGCAAGCCTTCTAGCGGGAGGGCCTCAGATACGCAGTATTTT. This sequence encodes CASSKPSSGRASDTQYF. The full variable domain, with the rest looked up from reference TRBV13 and TRBJ2-3, is AAGVIQSPRHLIKEKRETATLKCYPIPRHDTVYWYQQGPGQDPQFLISFYEKMQSDKGSIPDRFSAQQFSDYHSELNMSSLELGDSALYFCASSKPSSGRASDTQYFGPGTRLTVL.

V is TRBV29-1 and J is TRBJ2-5; 10 bases fit TRBD1. The CDR3 contains 14 residues. V lost 6 bases to trimming and J lost 4 bases; unmatched junction nucleotides: 8. CDR1 SQVTM and CDR2 ANQGSEA come from the germline V gene. CDR3 sequence reads: CSVVTGGVLETQYF. In DNA, the CDR3 is TGCAGCGTCGTGACAGGGGGCGTACTAGAGACCCAGTACTTC.

This clone was picked up one time. The rearrangement links TRBV9 to TRBJ2-7; the match to TRBD1 covers 8 bases. Germline CDR1 reads SGDLS; CDR2 reads YYNGEE. V shed 4 bases and J 0 bases; nucleotides not matched to a gene: 12. The CDR3 spans 17 residues. The CDR3 protein is CASSPTLHRGSSYEQYF. The CDR3, as DNA: TGTGCCAGCAGCCCAACACTTCACAGGGGGAGCTCCTACGAGCAGTACTTC.

This clone is a singleton in its sample. This chain joins TRBV7-2 and TRBJ2-1; no definite D call. The CDR3 is 16 amino acids. CDR1 SGHTA and CDR2 FQGNSA come from the germline V gene. Deletions cut 5 bases from V and 4 bases from J, with 18 bases between. This CDR3 reads CASSPVGLGPYNEQFF. CDR3 sequence (DNA): TGTGCCAGCAGCCCGGTTGGGTTAGGACCGTACAATGAGCAGTTCTTC.

The rearrangement links TRBV10-2 to TRBJ2-5; D not certain. Looked up from germline, CDR1 is WSHSY and CDR2 is SAAADI. This CDR3 is built from 13 residues. Between the trimmed V and J ends, which lost 4 bases and 4 bases, there was a span of 10 bases. This CDR3 is CASSVIPRETQYF. CDR3 in DNA: TGCGCCAGCAGTGTCATTCCGAGAGAGACCCAGTACTTC.

This chain connects TRBV9 to TRBJ2-3, with D possibly TRBD2 on 6 matching bases. The ends were cut back, 4 bases at V and 1 base at J, with 16 bases in the middle. Germline assignment: CDR1 SGDLS and CDR2 YYNGEE. This CDR3 comprises 16 residues. The CDR3 DNA follows: TGTGCCAGCAGCCCCCTCACGGGAGCGGGCACAGATACGCAGTATTTT. Amino acid sequence: CASSPLTGAGTDTQYF.

V and J are TRBV30 and TRBJ1-5, with D maybe TRBD1 (5 bases). Germline CDR1 reads GTSNPN; CDR2 reads SVGIG (reference sequence). The CDR3 has 14 amino acids. Trimming took off 2 bases at V and 9 bases at J, with 17 bases between the two ends. Here the CDR3 reads CAWSPYTGIRPQHF. In DNA form, the CDR3 reads TGTGCCTGGAGTCCGTATACAGGTATCAGGCCCCAGCATTTT.

This chain connects TRBV6-5 to TRBJ2-1; TRBD2 might be the D (5 bases). Trimming pared 10 bases from V and 9 bases from J, leaving 13 bases between. This CDR3 has 11 amino acids. The germline V gene encodes CDR1 MNHEY and CDR2 SVGAGI. CDR3 sequence (DNA): TGTGCCACCCTAGCAGTTTCTGAGCAGTTCTTC. It codes for CATLAVSEQFF.

V and J are TRBV5-4 and TRBJ2-5; D is possibly TRBD1 (6 bases). Trimming stripped 4 bases from V and 2 bases from J, with 9 bases between. This CDR3 has 13 amino acids. Germline-derived CDR1 and CDR2 are SGHNT and YYREEE (reference sequence). The CDR3 loop is CASSLGQQETQYF. DNA for the CDR3: TGTGCCAGCAGCCTTGGACAGCAAGAGACCCAGTACTTC. Full variable domain (missing parts from reference TRBV5-4 and TRBJ2-5): ETGVTQSPTHLIKTRGQQVTLRCSSQSGHNTVSWYQQALGQGPQFIFQYYREEENGRGNFPPRFSGLQFPNYSSELNVNALELDDSALYLCASSLGQQETQYFGPGTRLLVL.

V usage is TRBV14 and J usage is TRBJ2-7; D gene unclear. The CDR3 covers 13 residues. Between the trimmed V and J ends, which lost 3 bases and 3 bases, there was a span of 9 bases. The V gene's germline CDR1 is SGHDN and CDR2 FVKESK. CDR3 amino acids: CASSHAPIYEQYF. Written as DNA, the CDR3 is TGTGCCAGCAGCCATGCACCTATCTACGAGCAGTACTTC.

Written as DNA, the CDR3 is TGCGCCAGCAGCTTGGATCCCAGGGAGGCGGGCACCTTC. Translating gives CASSLDPREAGTF. The V gene is TRBV5-1, the J gene TRBJ1-2; D might be TRBD1 (5 bases). Trimming took 0 bases from V and 13 from J, leaving 16 bases between them. This CDR3 region has 13 residues. CDR1 SGHRS and CDR2 YFSETQ come from the germline V gene.